This T cell receptor (beta chain) was retrieved from a study of blood T cell repertoires in COVID-19. TCRdb's table, derived via immunoSEQ multiplex PCR, lists solely in-frame clones and lacks some. The sample records about 120,000 clones, 85% to 90% being singletons. The germline V gene encodes CDR1 LGHNA and CDR2 YSLEER. This CDR3 spans 17 amino acids. Trimming took 0 bases from V and 2 from J, leaving 11 bases between them. J is TRBJ2-6 and V is TRBV4-3, with D possibly TRBD2 on 5 matching bases. This TCR was sampled from a man between 60 and 70 years old with acute or convalescent COVID-19. Sequenced sample: peripheral blood. As DNA, the CDR3 is TGCGCCAGCAGCCAAGATTCTGGAGGAGCTGGGGCCAACGTCCTGACTTTC. It specifies CASSQDSGGAGANVLTF.